This T cell receptor beta chain is from a study of CD8+ T cells in alopecia areata. Study results and limitations: Greater clonality was observed in lesional scalp samples, especially alopecia totalis/universalis, versus normal scalp.

Concerning this clone: Its antigen is unknown.

As part of sample collection, lesional scalp punch biopsies and peripheral blood were taken from alopecia areata patients. CDR1 PRHDT and CDR2 FYEKMQ come from the germline V gene (reference sequence). Trimming cost V 5 bases and J 0 bases, with 10 bases left between them. The CDR3 runs 14 residues. The sequencing template was cDNA reverse transcribed from extracted RNA. Using immunoSEQ multiplex PCR, the repertoire was profiled, and TCRdb retains in-frame clones only, with some absent. The sample lists 95,000 to 120,000 clones; roughly 55% were seen once. Sequenced sample: NKG2D-low CD8+ T cells sorted from blood. The chain has TRBV13 and TRBJ1-1; weak D call: TRBD1 (6 bases). The TCR comes from a human donor with alopecia areata. This CDR3 reads CASSPDSLNTEAFF. CDR3 DNA sequence: TGTGCCAGCAGCCCGGACAGCTTGAACACTGAAGCTTTCTTT.